These T cell receptor beta chains were read from a single sample in a study of T cells after yellow fever vaccination. TCRdb recomputed calls from the 5' RACE reads with MiXCR, one row per CDR3 protein. Of roughly 340,000 distinct CDR3 sequences listed, 3% to 4.5% are singletons. Sequencing was performed on PBMCs, taken 5 days after the yellow fever booster vaccination. Receptors were obtained from a young man who received the YFV17D yellow fever vaccine. The CDR3 runs from the conserved cysteine through the conserved F or W. Each record gives: clone size, V gene, D gene, J gene, CDR3 protein, CDR3 DNA. The D gene is left open where the match is weak. Part of the rows lack a size; the others show once, few, many or a class for expanded clones.

clone_size: few; v_call: TRBV29-1; d_call: -; j_call: TRBJ2-5; cdr3_aa: CSARVNQETQYF; cdr3_nt: TGCAGCGCCAGGGTAAACCAAGAGACCCAGTACTTC
clone_size: many; v_call: TRBV20-1; d_call: TRBD1; j_call: TRBJ1-2; cdr3_aa: CSARGEVGTGDYYYGYTF; cdr3_nt: TGCAGTGCTAGAGGCGAGGTCGGGACAGGGGATTACTACTATGGCTACACCTTC
clone_size: many; v_call: TRBV27; d_call: -; j_call: TRBJ2-1; cdr3_aa: CASSLGGRSEQFF; cdr3_nt: TGTGCCAGCAGTTTAGGAGGGAGAAGTGAGCAGTTCTTC
clone_size: few; v_call: TRBV6-2/TRBV6-3; d_call: -; j_call: TRBJ2-3; cdr3_aa: CASLGGSLETADTQYF; cdr3_nt: TGTGCCAGCCTGGGAGGCTCCCTAGAAACGGCAGATACGCAGTATTTT
clone_size: -; v_call: TRBV10-3; d_call: -; j_call: TRBJ1-2; cdr3_aa: CAISVGAVNYGYTF; cdr3_nt: TGTGCCATCAGTGTAGGTGCTGTTAACTATGGCTACACCTTC
clone_size: many; v_call: TRBV4-3; d_call: TRBD2; j_call: TRBJ2-3; cdr3_aa: CASSQGAGGTDTQYF; cdr3_nt: TGCGCCAGCAGCCAAGGGGCGGGGGGGACAGATACGCAGTATTTT
clone_size: many; v_call: TRBV7-8; d_call: TRBD2; j_call: TRBJ2-2; cdr3_aa: CASSKAGYTGELFF; cdr3_nt: TGTGCCAGCAGCAAAGCGGGGTATACCGGGGAGCTGTTTTTT
clone_size: few; v_call: TRBV6-1; d_call: -; j_call: TRBJ1-5; cdr3_aa: CATKSTRGGNQPQHF; cdr3_nt: TGTGCCACCAAGTCAACACGGGGTGGGAATCAGCCCCAGCATTTT
clone_size: many; v_call: TRBV5-5; d_call: -; j_call: TRBJ2-2; cdr3_aa: CASSPSGVQGYAGELFF; cdr3_nt: TGTGCCAGCAGCCCGTCCGGGGTACAGGGTTACGCCGGGGAGCTGTTTTTT
clone_size: few; v_call: TRBV9; d_call: TRBD2; j_call: TRBJ2-1; cdr3_aa: CASRDSGSSYNEQFF; cdr3_nt: TGTGCCAGCAGGGATAGCGGGAGCTCCTACAATGAGCAGTTCTTC
clone_size: many; v_call: TRBV7-2; d_call: TRBD1; j_call: TRBJ2-5; cdr3_aa: CASSWGWGQGTQYF; cdr3_nt: TGTGCCAGCAGCTGGGGGTGGGGACAGGGGACCCAGTACTTC
clone_size: many; v_call: TRBV2; d_call: -; j_call: TRBJ2-6; cdr3_aa: CASHPSGANVLTF; cdr3_nt: TGTGCCAGCCACCCCTCTGGGGCCAACGTCCTGACTTTC
clone_size: many; v_call: TRBV7-9; d_call: -; j_call: TRBJ2-3; cdr3_aa: CASSEQGRGTDTQYF; cdr3_nt: TGTGCCAGCAGCGAACAGGGACGGGGCACAGATACGCAGTATTTT
clone_size: few; v_call: TRBV7-2; d_call: TRBD2; j_call: TRBJ2-3; cdr3_aa: CASSLRTSGGLVDTQYF; cdr3_nt: TGTGCCAGCAGCCTGCGGACTAGCGGGGGATTAGTAGATACGCAGTATTTT
clone_size: many; v_call: TRBV20-1; d_call: -; j_call: TRBJ2-2; cdr3_aa: CSALLGGVNANTGELFF; cdr3_nt: TGCAGTGCTCTTTTAGGCGGGGTCAACGCGAACACCGGGGAGCTGTTTTTT
clone_size: few; v_call: TRBV6-2/TRBV6-3; d_call: -; j_call: TRBJ2-1; cdr3_aa: CASSSSVYNEQFF; cdr3_nt: TGTGCCAGCAGCTCATCGGTGTACAATGAGCAGTTCTTC
clone_size: -; v_call: TRBV20-1; d_call: TRBD2; j_call: TRBJ2-1; cdr3_aa: CSAQPSSGGANEQFF; cdr3_nt: TGCAGTGCCCAACCCTCTAGCGGGGGGGCCAATGAGCAGTTCTTC
clone_size: few; v_call: TRBV7-2; d_call: TRBD1; j_call: TRBJ1-2; cdr3_aa: CASSFPVRGLSNYGYTF; cdr3_nt: TGTGCCAGCAGCTTTCCCGTCAGGGGGCTTTCTAACTATGGCTACACCTTC
clone_size: few; v_call: TRBV5-1; d_call: -; j_call: TRBJ2-2; cdr3_aa: CASSLGVPNTGELFF; cdr3_nt: TGCGCCAGCAGCTTGGGCGTGCCGAACACCGGGGAGCTGTTTTTT
clone_size: -; v_call: TRBV12-3/TRBV12-4; d_call: TRBD2; j_call: TRBJ2-3; cdr3_aa: CASRDGGKDTQYF; cdr3_nt: TGTGCCAGCAGGGACGGGGGGAAAGATACGCAGTATTTT
clone_size: -; v_call: TRBV28; d_call: -; j_call: TRBJ1-1; cdr3_aa: CASSFRTEAFF; cdr3_nt: TGTGCCAGCAGTTTCCGCACTGAAGCTTTCTTT
clone_size: -; v_call: TRBV6-6; d_call: TRBD2; j_call: TRBJ2-5; cdr3_aa: CASREGGVETQYF; cdr3_nt: TGTGCCAGCAGAGAGGGAGGGGTCGAGACCCAGTACTTC
clone_size: few; v_call: TRBV6-1; d_call: TRBD2; j_call: TRBJ2-7; cdr3_aa: CASPPYGGETYEQYF; cdr3_nt: TGTGCCAGCCCCCCATACGGGGGGGAGACCTACGAGCAGTACTTC